Shown below are 26 T cell receptor beta chains from a single sample sequenced in a study of blood T cell repertoires in COVID-19. The method was immunoSEQ multiplex PCR; TCRdb's version includes in-frame clones alone and lacks a portion of them. The sample contains around 250,000 clones, roughly 82% of which appear only once. The sample was peripheral blood. Receptor source: a man older than 75 with acute or convalescent COVID-19.

The genes are TRBV18 and TRBJ2-2, with 8 bases identical to TRBD1. Trimming removed 3 bases from V and 0 bases from J; junction bases left unmatched: 6. From germline, CDR1 is KGHSH and CDR2 LQKENI. The CDR3 contains 17 residues. CDR3 in DNA: TGTGCCAGCTCACCGGGGACAGGCCTCGCGAACACCGGGGAGCTGTTTTTT. As protein: CASSPGTGLANTGELFF.

The chain links TRBV5-6 to TRBJ2-3, with TRBD1 matching 8 bases. Germline CDR1 reads SGHDT; CDR2 reads YYEEEE. This CDR3 spans 15 amino acids. V shed 4 bases and J 7 bases; nucleotides not matched to a gene: 11. CDR3 region: CASSADRGNRNTQYF. The CDR3 bases are TGTGCCAGCAGCGCCGACAGGGGAAATCGAAATACGCAGTATTTT.

The chain recombines TRBV5-1 with TRBJ2-2, with 9 bases fitting TRBD1. The V gene end was trimmed by 2 bases and the J gene end by 7 bases; junction bases not matched to a gene: 6. Germline assignment: CDR1 SGHRS and CDR2 YFSETQ. This CDR3 is 15 amino acids long. The CDR3 spells CASSFRQGVIGELFF. The CDR3 nucleotides read TGCGCCAGCAGCTTCAGACAGGGGGTAATCGGGGAGCTGTTTTTT.

For this clone: The identical CDR3 is also encoded by other nucleotide sequences in the sample. The rearrangement links TRBV15 to TRBJ1-6, with TRBD1 as a possible D gene (6 bases). Looked up from germline, CDR1 is LNHNV and CDR2 is YYDKDF (reference sequence). The CDR3 has 15 residues. The V end was cut by 0 bases, the J end by 6 bases, with 9 bases between. CDR3 in amino acids: CATSREQGVNSPLHF. DNA for the CDR3: TGTGCCACCAGCAGAGAACAGGGTGTTAATTCACCCCTCCACTTT.

V usage is TRBV5-1 and J usage is TRBJ1-6; D is unclear. Germline CDR1 reads SGHRS; CDR2 reads YFSETQ. V dropped 1 base and J dropped 3 bases, with 8 bases sitting between them. CDR3 length: 15 amino acids. The CDR3 coding sequence is TGCGCCAGCAGCTTGACCGGGGACTATAATTCACCCCTCCACTTT. Encoded protein: CASSLTGDYNSPLHF.

The chain combines TRBV5-1 with TRBJ1-2; 7 nucleotides agree with TRBD1. The CDR3 is 13 amino acids. CDR1 SGHRS and CDR2 YFSETQ come from the germline V gene. Losses at the gene ends were 5 bases for V and 7 bases for J; bases not matched to a gene: 8. The CDR3 spells CASRTPGGVGYTF. Written as DNA, the CDR3 is TGCGCCAGCAGGACCCCAGGGGGTGTTGGCTACACCTTC.

The chain recombines TRBV5-5 with TRBJ1-2; 7 nucleotides align to TRBD1. Per the germline V gene, CDR1 is SGHKS and CDR2 is YYEKEE (reference sequence). This CDR3 contains 15 residues. Unmatched junction bases numbered 5, after V lost 0 bases and J lost 3 bases. CDR3 protein: CASSLVGQGDYGYTF. For the CDR3, the DNA is TGTGCCAGCAGCTTGGTAGGGCAGGGGGACTATGGCTACACCTTC.

The chain couples TRBV28 to TRBJ1-5; D gene ambiguous. V shed 11 bases and J shed 0 bases, with 8 bases lying between them. The CDR3 length is 12 residues. Germline V gene data show CDR1 as MDHEN and CDR2 as SYDVKM. The CDR3, as DNA: TGTGCCGCGCGGGATAGCAATCAGCCCCAGCATTTT. Residues: CAARDSNQPQHF.

V usage is TRBV19 and J usage is TRBJ1-3; 10 nucleotides align to TRBD1. Germline assignment: CDR1 LNHDA and CDR2 SQIVND (reference sequence). The CDR3 has 16 amino acids. The J segment lost 4 bases and the V segment lost 6 bases, leaving 9 bases of the junction unmatched. The DNA of the CDR3 is TGTGCCAGTAGCGGAACCGGGACAGGGGCGGGAAACACCATATATTTT. Translation: CASSGTGTGAGNTIYF.

This chain connects TRBV15 to TRBJ2-5; perhaps TRBD1 as D (6 bases). V was shortened by 4 bases and J by 2 bases, with 17 bases between the two germline ends. Germline CDR1 LNHNV, CDR2 YYDKDF (reference sequence). The CDR3 is 16 amino acids. Here the CDR3 reads CATSMGAKIAQETQYF. CDR3 coding DNA: TGTGCCACCAGCATGGGGGCCAAAATCGCTCAAGAGACCCAGTACTTC.

This chain uses TRBV19 with TRBJ1-2; TRBD1 aligns across 9 bases. The ends lost 5 bases at V and 8 bases at J; junction bases unmatched: 6. This CDR3 spans 13 amino acids. CDR1 and CDR2 from the germline V gene are LNHDA and SQIVND (reference sequence). For the CDR3, the DNA is TGTGCCAGTAGTTTACAGGGGGCGGAAGGCTACACCTTC. It is translated as CASSLQGAEGYTF. Supplemented by reference TRBV19 and TRBJ1-2, the full variable domain reads DGGITQSPKYLFRKEGQNVTLSCEQNLNHDAMYWYRQDPGQGLRLIYYSQIVNDFQKGDIAEGYSVSREKKESFPLTVTSAQKNPTAFYLCASSLQGAEGYTFGSGTRLTVV.

The chain carries TRBV23-1 and TRBJ2-7, with 9 bases fitting TRBD1. TRBV23-1 is known as an ORF, though its function is uncertain. V gave up 2 bases and J gave up 6 bases; unmatched junction bases: 11. There are 16 residues in the CDR3. CDR3 loop: CASSQDRQGGFGEQYF. CDR3 nucleotide sequence: TGCGCCAGCAGTCAAGATCGACAGGGGGGATTCGGCGAGCAGTACTTC.

This rearrangement joins TRBV27 to TRBJ2-1; D remains ambiguous. Trimming pared 4 bases from V and 0 bases from J, leaving 4 bases between. The CDR3 runs to 13 residues. The germline CDR1 and CDR2 sequences are MNHEY and SMNVEV (reference sequence). This CDR3 is CASSSSSYNEQFF. The CDR3 DNA reads TGTGCCAGCAGTTCCTCCTCCTACAATGAGCAGTTCTTC.

V usage is TRBV6-2 or TRBV6-3 and J usage is TRBJ2-5; TRBD1 matches at 7 bases. With V trimmed by 1 base and J by 1 base, 3 bases remained unmatched. Germline CDR1 reads MNHEY; CDR2 reads SVGEGT. The CDR3 runs to 15 residues. This chain's CDR3 is CASSYLGTVQETQYF. The DNA for the CDR3 is TGTGCCAGCAGTTACTTAGGGACAGTCCAAGAGACCCAGTACTTC.

CDR3 residues: CASSLYGPGGLSSYNEQFF. The CDR3 DNA sequence: TGTGCCAGCAGTTTATATGGGCCGGGGGGCCTTAGCTCCTACAATGAGCAGTTCTTC. The chain couples TRBV28 to TRBJ2-1; the D gene is possibly TRBD2 (7 bases). This CDR3 is 19 amino acids long. Per germline, CDR1 MDHEN and CDR2 SYDVKM. V shed 1 base and J shed 0 bases, with 19 bases lying between them.

This clone was recorded once. The gene calls are TRBV5-8 and TRBJ2-3; TRBD2 matches 8 bases. Looked up from germline, CDR1 is SGHTS and CDR2 is YDEGEE. The CDR3 totals 13 residues. V shed 4 bases and J 4 bases; nucleotides not matched to a gene: 2. This chain's CDR3 is CASSRGGADTQYF. CDR3 sequence (DNA): TGTGCCAGCAGCCGGGGGGGAGCAGATACGCAGTATTTT.

The chain recombines TRBV7-8 with TRBJ2-5; D unclear. Trimming pared 5 bases from V and 5 bases from J, leaving 15 bases between. The CDR3 spans 14 residues. Germline CDR1 reads SGHVS; CDR2 reads FQNEAQ. The CDR3 reads CASSPMAYPETQYF. CDR3 nucleotide sequence: TGTGCCAGCAGCCCGATGGCATACCCGGAGACCCAGTACTTC.

The chain carries TRBV7-6 and TRBJ2-6; D may be TRBD1 (5 bases). Germline CDR1 SGHVS, CDR2 FNYEAQ. Trimming removed 2 bases from V and 0 bases from J, with 8 bases in between. This CDR3 has 16 amino acids. CDR3 sequence: CASSLSQGSGANVLTF. The CDR3 nucleotides read TGTGCCAGCAGCTTATCCCAGGGCTCTGGGGCCAACGTCCTGACTTTC.

The gene calls are TRBV25-1 and TRBJ2-1; perhaps TRBD1 as D (7 bases). V shed 5 bases and J shed 4 bases, with 15 bases lying between them. Germline loops: CDR1 MGHDK, CDR2 SYGVNS. CDR3 size: 15 residues. CDR3 residues: CASSPEGATYNEQFF. The CDR3 coding sequence is TGTGCCAGCAGTCCGGAGGGGGCAACGTACAATGAGCAGTTCTTC. Variable domain in full (rest from reference TRBV25-1 and TRBJ2-1): EADIYQTPRYLVIGTGKKITLECSQTMGHDKMYWYQQDPGMELHLIHYSYGVNSTEKGDLSSESTVSRIRTEHFPLTLESARPSHTSQYLCASSPEGATYNEQFFGPGTRLTVL.

CDR3 DNA sequence: TGTGCCAGCACTGGGACACCTAATTCACCCCTCCACTTT. Encoded protein: CASTGTPNSPLHF. The rearrangement links TRBV6-5 to TRBJ1-6; D perhaps matches TRBD1 (6 bases). This CDR3 has 13 amino acids. Deletions cut 7 bases from V and 6 bases from J, with 10 bases between. Germline CDR1 is MNHEY and CDR2 is SVGAGI.

The chain employs TRBV6-2 or TRBV6-3 and TRBJ2-6; D is unresolved. From germline, CDR1 is MNHEY and CDR2 SVGEGT. The CDR3 consists of 16 residues. Trimming took 2 bases from V and 0 from J, leaving 8 bases between them. CDR3 coding DNA: TGTGCCAGCAGTTACATGGCCTCCTCTGGGGCCAACGTCCTGACTTTC. Translation gives CASSYMASSGANVLTF.

V gene TRBV18 combines with J gene TRBJ2-1; 8 nucleotides line up with TRBD1. Losses at the gene ends were 6 bases for V and 7 bases for J; bases not matched to a gene: 8. The CDR3 loop spans 14 amino acids. Germline V gene data show CDR1 as KGHSH and CDR2 as LQKENI. The CDR3 spells CASSLNRGANEQFF. As DNA, the CDR3 is TGTGCCAGCTCCCTCAACAGGGGGGCGAATGAGCAGTTCTTC.

The chain carries TRBV7-6 and TRBJ2-2, with 12 bases lining up with TRBD2. V gave up 5 bases and J gave up 7 bases; unmatched junction bases: 8. The CDR3 sequence is 16 residues long. Germline CDR1 SGHVS, CDR2 FNYEAQ. The CDR3, as DNA: TGTGCCAGCAGCCTCCTGACTAGCGGGGGTGTCGGGGAGCTGTTTTTT. It is translated as CASSLLTSGGVGELFF. The full variable domain, with the rest looked up from reference TRBV7-6 and TRBJ2-2, is GAGVSQSPRYKVTKRGQDVALRCDPISGHVSLYWYRQALGQGPEFLTYFNYEAQQDKSGLPNDRFSAERPEGSISTLTIQRTEQRDSAMYRCASSLLTSGGVGELFFGEGSRLTVL.

The chain has TRBV28 and TRBJ2-1; 13 nucleotides align to TRBD2. The CDR3 totals 16 residues. J gave up 1 base and V 8 bases, and 5 bases lay outside the gene matches. Germline CDR1 and CDR2: MDHEN and SYDVKM. In DNA, the CDR3 is TGTGCCAGCGGACTAGCGGGAGACGTATCCTACAATGAGCAGTTCTTC. It codes for CASGLAGDVSYNEQFF.

V and J are TRBV27 and TRBJ2-1, with 10 bases that match TRBD2. Germline CDR1 is MNHEY and CDR2 is SMNVEV (reference sequence). The V and J ends lost 7 bases and 9 bases, in that order; junction bases with no gene match: 9. The CDR3 runs to 14 residues. The CDR3 coding sequence is TGTGCCAGCATTAGGCTAGCGGGAGCTGTTGAGCAGTTCTTC. Its translation is CASIRLAGAVEQFF.

This clone came up a few times. This chain links TRBV5-1 with TRBJ2-7, with 12 nucleotides matching TRBD2. There are 14 residues in the CDR3. CDR1 and CDR2 (germline): SGHRS, YFSETQ. With V trimmed by 3 bases and J by 3 bases, 1 base remained unmatched. The CDR3 coding sequence is TGCGCCAGCAGCTCGACTAGCGGGAGCTACGAGCAGTACTTC. Residues: CASSSTSGSYEQYF.